Each of the 2 T cell receptor beta chains below was sequenced from the same sample in a study of human T cells and chemical hapten exposure. Time point defined: pre-sensitization, week 0. Treatment given: therapeutic diphenylcyclopropenone sensitization with weekly scalp DPC. TCRdb recomputed calls from the RACE reads with MiXCR, one row per CDR3 protein. The data show over 300,000 distinct CDR3 sequences, roughly 4.6% seen once. Material: whole blood, obtained in connection with sensitization to the hapten diphenylcyclopropenone (DPC). All receptors come from a woman aged 45 to 65 with alopecia areata. Some clones in this sample may be carry-over from other donors' samples.

This clonotype occurred many times. This chain connects TRBV29-1 to TRBJ2-7, with TRBD2 as a possible D gene (5 bases). Trimming left V 4 bases short and J 4 bases short, with 11 bases between. Germline CDR1 SQVTM, CDR2 ANQGSEA. This CDR3 spans 12 amino acids. CDR3 nucleotides: TGCAGCGTTGGGGCTGGGGAGTACGAGCAGTACTTC. This gives the protein CSVGAGEYEQYF.

This clonotype occurred many times. V usage is TRBV27 and J usage is TRBJ2-2; D remains unclear. In germline, CDR1 is MNHEY, CDR2 SMNVEV (reference sequence). With 2 bases removed from V and 5 bases from J, the gap between germline ends came to 6 bases. This CDR3 is built from 13 residues. This CDR3 is CASSLQGTGELFF. The CDR3 coding sequence is TGTGCCAGCAGTTTACAAGGAACCGGGGAGCTGTTTTTT.